This TCR beta chain was found in a study of T cell responses to AZD1222 COVID-19 vaccine (dated by TCRdb to about 2021). Context from the whole study: TCR sequencing was performed for roughly 250 trial participants, of whom some 200 were given two doses of AZD1222 and approximately 25 were given two doses of MenACWY control vaccine. Enrollment into the trials was organized by age into subgroups of 18-55, 56-69 and 70-plus years, and those subgroups contained roughly 140, 27 and 60 TCR-sequenced participants, respectively.

The CDR3 regions of human TCRbeta chains were analyzed by immunosequencing. Per the original workflow: Repertoire TCRs were checked for matches against a reference library of SARS-CoV-2-specific TCRs that had been generated using the MIRA antigen-specificity platform. Breadth was defined as the fraction of unique TCRs that were SARS-CoV-2-associated, and depth was defined as the fraction of total T cells that were SARS-CoV-2-associated. Using the MIRA data, every spike-specific TCR was mapped to the spike region that the TCR reacted to and assigned to either a CD4 or a CD8 class. Log10-transformed breadth and depth values were compared by one-way ANOVA with Sidak's multiple comparisons tests. TCRdb took this table from immuneACCESS and kept in-frame rearrangements with V and J called. Such tables lack part of the clones; where checked against another copy, unresolved V genes explain under half of the gap, and the rest is unexplained. Clone size and V and J calls were adopted from that table, with D and trimming inferred from the DNA. A total of 95,000 to 110,000 clones appear in this sample, about 93% of them only once. About 6.8% of the sample comes from the top ten.

The CDR3 starts with the cysteine, ends with the phenylalanine, and has 14 residues. This entry keeps only the CDR3 DNA: 42 bases, framed from base 1. The germline V gene specifies MNHEY as CDR1 and SVGAGI as CDR2. V trim: 4 bases; J trim: 4 bases; unmatched bases: 5. The sample's time point label, decoded: about 28 days (+/-7) after the second vaccine dose. AZD1222 recipients given second doses at about 4 weeks or at about 12 weeks were pooled, since spike-specific TCR depth and breadth were not found to differ between the two schedules. Vaccinee samples were obtained from the UK trials COV001 and COV002, which included a single-blind randomized controlled phase 2/3 trial of AZD1222 (ChAdOx1 nCoV-19) in healthy adults. Trial participant PBMC samples were collected at day 0 and day 28 after the second dose for TCRbeta chain sequencing. Notes on this clone: What antigen it recognizes has not been identified. No base-level quality is on record; no much larger clone is a single base apart.

Summary of the overall study and its limitations: Spike-specific TCR breadth and depth rose significantly after two AZD1222 doses compared with day 0 and with MenACWY recipients. In the small 56-69-year group, the increase in depth fell short of significance, most likely because of low power. Nearly half of unique spike-specific TCRs reportedly recognized epitopes outside regions mutated in the B.1.351 and B.1.1.7 variants. Conclusions about previously exposed vaccinees are limited because only six or seven AZD1222 recipients were SARS-CoV-2 seropositive at baseline. No day 14 peak-response samples were available, so repertoires were characterized only after the peak T cell response. Participants were mostly white British, with more females than males. The authors suggested clonal diversity may have been underestimated. The whole spike protein was spanned by vaccine-associated CD4 TCRs, and dominant responses were seen in regions 160-218 and 743-854.

Sequences were derived from peripheral blood, sampled 28 days after the second AZD1222 dose. The sequence is built from TRBV6-5 and TRBJ1-2; TRBD1 matches 8 bases in the middle. The TCR comes from an adult who received the AZD1222 COVID-19 vaccine. This receptor has the CDR3 CASSLGTGSYGYTF. The nucleotides read TGTGCCAGCAGTTTGGGGACAGGTTCCTATGGCTACACCTTC.